The clone carrying this TCR beta chain was seen only a few times. As yet, its antigen is unknown. The CDR3 contains 16 residues. V was shortened by 3 bases and J by 6 bases, with 16 bases between the two germline ends. Looked up from germline, CDR1 is SGHRS and CDR2 is YFSETQ. These data originate in a study of cytomegalovirus exposure and HLA in healthy donors. PCR amplification relied on 60 Vbeta primers (plus 13 Jbeta primers). Data came from immunoSEQ multiplex PCR; TCRdb stores just in-frame clones and leaves some out. The sample consists of about 140,000 clones, 73% of them appearing once. Overall study results and limits: The study recorded over 150 TCR beta chains that were cytomegalovirus-associated. Rarity marked most TCR sequences, yet some public TCRs occurred in many donors. Association of 16,951 TCR beta sequences with HLA alleles was found at 0.05 false discovery rate in a later analysis.

The chain couples TRBV5-1 to TRBJ1-6, with D possibly being TRBD1 (5 bases). The origin of this receptor is a woman aged 40 to 50 in good health and CMV-seronegative. The specimen sequenced was PBMCs. This CDR3 is CASSSNAGFGNSPLHF. CDR3 DNA: TGCGCCAGCAGCTCAAACGCAGGGTTTGGTAATTCACCCCTCCACTTT.